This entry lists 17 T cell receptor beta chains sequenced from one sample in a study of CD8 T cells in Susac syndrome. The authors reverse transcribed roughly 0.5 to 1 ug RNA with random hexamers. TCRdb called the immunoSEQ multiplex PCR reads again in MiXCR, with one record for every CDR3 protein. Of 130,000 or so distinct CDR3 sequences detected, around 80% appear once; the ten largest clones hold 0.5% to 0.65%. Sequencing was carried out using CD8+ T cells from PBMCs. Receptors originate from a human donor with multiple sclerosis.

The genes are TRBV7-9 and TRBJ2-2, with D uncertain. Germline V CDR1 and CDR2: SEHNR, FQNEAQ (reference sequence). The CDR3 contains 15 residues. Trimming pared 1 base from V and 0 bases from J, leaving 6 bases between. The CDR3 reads CASSLDVSNTGELFF. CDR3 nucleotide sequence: TGTGCCAGCAGCTTAGACGTGTCGAACACCGGGGAGCTGTTTTTT.

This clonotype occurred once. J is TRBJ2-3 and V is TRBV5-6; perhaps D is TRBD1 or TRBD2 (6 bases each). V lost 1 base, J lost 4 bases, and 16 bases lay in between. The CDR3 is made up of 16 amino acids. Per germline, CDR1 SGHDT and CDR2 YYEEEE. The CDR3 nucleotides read TGTGCCAGCAGCTTGTGGGGGGCGTATCGATCAGATACGCAGTATTTT. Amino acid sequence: CASSLWGAYRSDTQYF.

The CDR3 coding sequence is TGTGCCAGCAGCCAAGACGGGTTTGAAGCTTTCTTT. Its translation is CASSQDGFEAFF. The chain combines TRBV3-1 with TRBJ1-1; D not resolved. Germline-derived CDR1 and CDR2 are LGHDT and YNNKEL (reference sequence). Trimming took off 0 bases at V and 7 bases at J, with 6 bases between the two ends. The CDR3 is 12 residues long.

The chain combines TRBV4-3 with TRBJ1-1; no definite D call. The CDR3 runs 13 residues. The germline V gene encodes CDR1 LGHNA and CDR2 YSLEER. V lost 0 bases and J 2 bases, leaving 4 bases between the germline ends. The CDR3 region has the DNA TGCGCCAGCAGCCAAGAACTAAACACTGAAGCTTTCTTT. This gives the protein CASSQELNTEAFF.

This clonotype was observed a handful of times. CDR3 in amino acids: CASSQTSGGYEQFF. In DNA, the CDR3 is TGTGCCAGCAGCCAGACTAGCGGGGGTTATGAGCAGTTCTTC. V gene TRBV11-2 combines with J gene TRBJ2-1; 12 nucleotides line up with TRBD2. This CDR3 has 14 amino acids. In germline, CDR1 is SGHAT, CDR2 FQNNGV. V lost 5 bases, J lost 8 bases, and 4 bases stayed unmatched.

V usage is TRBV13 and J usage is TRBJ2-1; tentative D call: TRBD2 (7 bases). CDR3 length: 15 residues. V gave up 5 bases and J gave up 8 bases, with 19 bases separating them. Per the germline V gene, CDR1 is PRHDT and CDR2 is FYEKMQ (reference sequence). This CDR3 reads CASSPPRGEGYEQFF. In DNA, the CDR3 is TGTGCCAGCAGCCCCCCGAGGGGGGAGGGATATGAGCAGTTCTTC.

The DNA of the CDR3 is TGCGCCAGCAGCCGCCTCCCGACTAGCACAGATACGCAGTATTTT. This gives the protein CASSRLPTSTDTQYF. The chain has TRBV4-1 and TRBJ2-3; no clear D gene. V gave up 4 bases and J gave up 0 bases, with 11 bases separating them. The CDR3 is 15 residues long. Germline lookup yields CDR1 MGHRA and CDR2 YSYEKL.

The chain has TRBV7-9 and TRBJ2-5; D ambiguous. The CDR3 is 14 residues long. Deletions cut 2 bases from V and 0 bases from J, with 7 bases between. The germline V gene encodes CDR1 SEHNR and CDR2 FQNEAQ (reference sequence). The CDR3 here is CASSLWSDQETQYF. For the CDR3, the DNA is TGTGCCAGCAGCTTATGGTCAGACCAAGAGACCCAGTACTTC. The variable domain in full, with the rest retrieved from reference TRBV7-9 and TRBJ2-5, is DTGVSQNPRHKITKRGQNVTFRCDPISEHNRLYWYRQTLGQGPEFLTYFQNEAQLEKSRLLSDRFSAERPKGSFSTLEIQRTEQGDSAMYLCASSLWSDQETQYFGPGTRLLVL.

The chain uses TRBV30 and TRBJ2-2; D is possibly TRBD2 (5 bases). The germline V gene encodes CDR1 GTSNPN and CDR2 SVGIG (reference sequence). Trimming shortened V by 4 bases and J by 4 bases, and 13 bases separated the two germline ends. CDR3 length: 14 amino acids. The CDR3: CAWIPVEATGELFF. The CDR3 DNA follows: TGTGCCTGGATCCCCGTGGAGGCCACCGGGGAGCTGTTTTTT.

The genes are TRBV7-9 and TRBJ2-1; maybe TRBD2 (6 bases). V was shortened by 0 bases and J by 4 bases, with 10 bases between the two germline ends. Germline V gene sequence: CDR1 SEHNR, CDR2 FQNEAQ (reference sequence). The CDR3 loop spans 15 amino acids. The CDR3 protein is CASSLARTTYNEQFF. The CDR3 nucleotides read TGTGCCAGCAGCTTAGCGCGGACTACGTACAATGAGCAGTTCTTC.

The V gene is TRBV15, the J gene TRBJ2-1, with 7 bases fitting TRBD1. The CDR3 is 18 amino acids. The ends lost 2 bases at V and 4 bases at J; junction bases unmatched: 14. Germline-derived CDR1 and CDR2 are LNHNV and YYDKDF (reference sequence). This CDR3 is CATSRHPPTGQIYNEQFF. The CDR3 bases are TGTGCCACCAGCAGACACCCTCCGACAGGGCAGATTTACAATGAGCAGTTCTTC.

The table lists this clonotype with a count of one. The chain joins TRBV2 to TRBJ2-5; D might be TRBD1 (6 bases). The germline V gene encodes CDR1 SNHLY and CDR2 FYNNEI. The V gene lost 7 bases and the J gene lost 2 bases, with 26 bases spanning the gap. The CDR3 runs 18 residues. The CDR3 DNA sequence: TGTGCCAGCACACCCCGGGACAAGTCTACCAGAGTTCAAGAGACCCAGTACTTC. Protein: CASTPRDKSTRVQETQYF.

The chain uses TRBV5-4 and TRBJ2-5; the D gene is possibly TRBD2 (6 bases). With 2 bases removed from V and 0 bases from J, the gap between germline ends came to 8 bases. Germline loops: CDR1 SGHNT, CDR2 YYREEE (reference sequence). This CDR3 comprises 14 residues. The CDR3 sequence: CASSFGGYQETQYF. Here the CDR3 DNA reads TGTGCCAGCAGCTTCGGGGGATACCAAGAGACCCAGTACTTC.

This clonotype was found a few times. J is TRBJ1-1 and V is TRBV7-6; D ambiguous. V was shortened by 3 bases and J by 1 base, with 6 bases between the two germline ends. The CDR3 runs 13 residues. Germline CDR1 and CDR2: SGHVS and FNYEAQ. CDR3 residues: CASSLHPNTEAFF. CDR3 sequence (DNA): TGTGCCAGCAGCTTGCACCCGAACACTGAAGCTTTCTTT.

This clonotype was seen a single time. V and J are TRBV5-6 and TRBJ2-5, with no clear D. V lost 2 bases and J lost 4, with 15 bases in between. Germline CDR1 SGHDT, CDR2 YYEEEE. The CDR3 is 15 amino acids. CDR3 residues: CASSFPSGPRETQYF. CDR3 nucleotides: TGTGCCAGCAGCTTTCCATCCGGGCCTCGAGAGACCCAGTACTTC.

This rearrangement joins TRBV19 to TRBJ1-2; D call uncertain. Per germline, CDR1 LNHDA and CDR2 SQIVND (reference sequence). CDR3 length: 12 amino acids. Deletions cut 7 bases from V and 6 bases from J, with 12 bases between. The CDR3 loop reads CASNKGLDGYTF. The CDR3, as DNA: TGTGCCAGTAATAAGGGTTTAGATGGCTACACCTTC.

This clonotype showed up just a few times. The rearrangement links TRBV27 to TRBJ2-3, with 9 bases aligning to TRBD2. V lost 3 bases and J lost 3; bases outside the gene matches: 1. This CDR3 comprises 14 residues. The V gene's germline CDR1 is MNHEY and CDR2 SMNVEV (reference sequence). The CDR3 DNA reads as TGTGCCAGCAGTTTTGCGGGGGGGACAGATACGCAGTATTTT. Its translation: CASSFAGGTDTQYF.